Listed below are T cell receptor beta chains from one sample, sequenced in a study of blood T cell repertoires in COVID-19. Method: immunoSEQ multiplex PCR; TCRdb's copy keeps in-frame clones and lacks some. The sample gives 98,000 or so clones, over 75% of which show up once; 5.5% to 7% is in the top ten. The material sequenced was peripheral blood. Receptor source: a human donor in a cohort sampled during active COVID-19. Both conserved end residues are part of each CDR3. The order of the fields is J gene, V gene, CDR3 length, CDR3 protein.

TRBJ1-2 TRBV2 13 CASSEALRDGYTF
TRBJ2-1 TRBV11-2 19 CASSSRGVGRNSPGNEQFF
TRBJ1-2 TRBV7-3 13 CASSFPGSYGYTF
TRBJ2-7 TRBV28 14 CASSYRGLSYEQYF
TRBJ2-3 TRBV6-5 13 CASSYTSTDTQYF
TRBJ1-4 TRBV6-5 15 CASSYSRGWDEKLFF
TRBJ1-4 TRBV7-2 16 CASSLAGTSTNEKLFF
TRBJ2-2 TRBV19 15 CASSKGQVPTGELFF
TRBJ2-1 TRBV14 17 CASSRLRDRTRHNEQFF
TRBJ1-6 TRBV4-3 15 CASSPRGISNSPLHF
TRBJ1-1 TRBV6-2/TRBV6-3 14 CASSYQGENTEAFF
TRBJ2-7 TRBV4-3 15 CASSQGTSGRDEQYF
TRBJ2-7 TRBV11-2 15 CASSLAPGLAYEQYF
TRBJ2-5 TRBV4-2 14 CASSQVVKTPAQYF
TRBJ1-1 TRBV29-1 10 CSVAEVEAFF
TRBJ2-2 TRBV27 15 CASSLRAGNTGELFF
TRBJ1-5 TRBV4-1 16 CASSQEVGTGRLPQHF
TRBJ2-5 TRBV7-2 13 CASSLGPRETQYF
TRBJ1-1 TRBV6-5 13 CASSYIGGSEAFF
TRBJ2-1 TRBV11-1 14 CASSPRDMQNEQFF
TRBJ1-2 TRBV5-8 13 CASSLTGPYGYTF
TRBJ1-5 TRBV5-1 14 CASSLDSMNQPQHF
TRBJ2-3 TRBV4-2 17 CASSQDLSGGLTDTQYF
TRBJ2-1 TRBV7-9 16 CASSPGAGGGGNEQFF
TRBJ2-7 TRBV25-1 12 CASNSGGYEQYF